These 7 T cell receptor beta chains came from one sample sequenced in a study of technical replicates of blood from a few donors. Assay used: immunoSEQ multiplex PCR; TCRdb lists only in-frame clones, some missing. This repertoire shows tens of thousands of clones, approximately 91% found once; its top ten account for about 4.7%. What was sequenced was PBMCs. The origin of the receptors is a human donor in good health. Some clones in this sample may be carry-over from other donors' samples.

Worth noting for this clone: Compared with germline, one end of the junction differs, possibly owing to a read error. The V call is TRBV10-2, the J call TRBJ1-1, with TRBD1 as a possible D gene (6 bases). The CDR3 has 13 amino acids. CDR1 is WSHSY, CDR2 SAAADI, per germline. The CDR3 loop reads CVSGRGVNTEAFF. The CDR3 coding sequence is TGCGTCAGCGGCAGGGGCGTCAACACTGAAGCTTTCTTT.

The V and J genes are TRBV9 and TRBJ2-3, with D unresolved. Germline CDR1 reads SGDLS; CDR2 reads YYNGEE. The CDR3 length is 15 residues. The V end was cut by 0 bases, the J end by 0 bases, with 8 bases between. This chain's CDR3 is CASSVEGGSTDTQYF. DNA for the CDR3: TGTGCCAGCAGCGTAGAAGGCGGTAGCACAGATACGCAGTATTTT.

The chain recombines TRBV6-6 with TRBJ2-1, with 7 positions matching TRBD1. Trimming removed 6 bases from V and 6 bases from J; junction bases left unmatched: 8. There are 14 residues in the CDR3. In germline, CDR1 is MNHNY, CDR2 SVGAGI (reference sequence). Here the CDR3 reads CASSLWTGGNEQFF. The CDR3 DNA is TGTGCCAGCAGCCTATGGACAGGTGGCAATGAGCAGTTCTTC.

This chain joins TRBV14 and TRBJ2-1; 7 bases fit TRBD2. The CDR3 is 16 residues long. J gave up 5 bases and V 3 bases, and 10 bases lay outside the gene matches. Germline assignment: CDR1 SGHDN and CDR2 FVKESK. In DNA, the CDR3 is TGTGCCAGCAGCCAGCGTGACGGCGGGAGCAACAATGAGCAGTTCTTC. It encodes CASSQRDGGSNNEQFF.

The J gene is TRBJ1-5, the V gene TRBV7-3; no clear D gene. The V gene lost 2 bases and the J gene lost 4 bases, with 6 bases spanning the gap. CDR3 length: 13 residues. Germline assignment: CDR1 SGHTA and CDR2 FQGTGA. CDR3 sequence reads: CASSLFPNQPQHF. In DNA, the CDR3 is TGTGCCAGCAGCTTATTTCCGAATCAGCCCCAGCATTTT.

The chain couples TRBV7-9 to TRBJ1-1, with D perhaps matching TRBD1 (5 bases). The V and J ends lost 1 base and 1 base respectively, with 7 bases between them. CDR1 and CDR2 (germline): SEHNR, FQNEAQ (reference sequence). CDR3 length: 14 amino acids. CDR3 in amino acids: CASSLGGGNTEAFF. DNA of the CDR3: TGTGCCAGCAGCTTAGGGGGGGGGAACACTGAAGCTTTCTTT.

The V gene is TRBV29-1, the J gene TRBJ2-1, with 13 bases aligning to TRBD2. Germline trimming cut 7 bases from V and 1 base from J; bases unmatched to any gene: 13. Looked up from germline, CDR1 is SQVTM and CDR2 is ANQGSEA. The CDR3 extends over 18 amino acids. The CDR3: CSGYFWTSGSLSYNEQFF. In DNA, the CDR3 is TGCAGCGGCTACTTTTGGACTAGCGGGAGTCTTTCCTACAATGAGCAGTTCTTC.